This TCR beta chain was sequenced in a study of T cell changes during pregnancy in multiple sclerosis (dated 2019 in TCRdb). Context from the whole study: In women with multiple sclerosis, the researchers looked at how the T cell repertoire shifted as pregnancy progressed.

Based on the germline V gene, the CDR1 and CDR2 sequences are SGHRS and YFSETQ. The CDR3 contains 15 residues, cysteine and phenylalanine counted. CDR3 DNA only is kept here, 45 bases in frame from base 1. Deletion took 4 bases off V and 2 bases off J, with a span of 15 bases between the germline ends. Libraries were built with the immunoSEQ multiplex PCR assay. TCRdb retrieved this table from immuneACCESS and kept in-frame rearrangements only. Not all clones are present; in checked studies, unresolved V genes account for under half, and no reason is known for the remainder. The sample includes 45,000 to 70,000 clones, with 92% observed a single time. About 0.64% of the sample rests with the top ten. In regard to this clone: There is no known antigen for this receptor. Base qualities are not recorded, but no much larger clone differs from it by a single base. Other nucleotide sequences in the sample specify the same CDR3.

This clonotype was obtained from a female donor with multiple sclerosis, enrolled in a pregnancy study. The rearranged segments are TRBV5-1 and TRBJ2-5; TRBD1 could be the D gene, as 6 bases match. Here the sequenced sample was CD4+ T cells from peripheral blood mononuclear cells, taken after pregnancy. The nucleotide sequence is given as TGCGCCAGCAGCCTCACCGGACAGCCTCAAGAGACCCAGTACTTC. This yields the protein CASSLTGQPQETQYF. Beyond the CDR3, the reference TRBV5-1 and TRBJ2-5 genes provide the residues; the full variable domain reads: KAGVTQTPRYLIKTRGQQVTLSCSPISGHRSVSWYQQTPGQGLQFLFEYFSETQRNKGNFPGRFSGRQFSNSRSEMNVSTLELGDSALYLCASSLTGQPQETQYFGPGTRLLVL.